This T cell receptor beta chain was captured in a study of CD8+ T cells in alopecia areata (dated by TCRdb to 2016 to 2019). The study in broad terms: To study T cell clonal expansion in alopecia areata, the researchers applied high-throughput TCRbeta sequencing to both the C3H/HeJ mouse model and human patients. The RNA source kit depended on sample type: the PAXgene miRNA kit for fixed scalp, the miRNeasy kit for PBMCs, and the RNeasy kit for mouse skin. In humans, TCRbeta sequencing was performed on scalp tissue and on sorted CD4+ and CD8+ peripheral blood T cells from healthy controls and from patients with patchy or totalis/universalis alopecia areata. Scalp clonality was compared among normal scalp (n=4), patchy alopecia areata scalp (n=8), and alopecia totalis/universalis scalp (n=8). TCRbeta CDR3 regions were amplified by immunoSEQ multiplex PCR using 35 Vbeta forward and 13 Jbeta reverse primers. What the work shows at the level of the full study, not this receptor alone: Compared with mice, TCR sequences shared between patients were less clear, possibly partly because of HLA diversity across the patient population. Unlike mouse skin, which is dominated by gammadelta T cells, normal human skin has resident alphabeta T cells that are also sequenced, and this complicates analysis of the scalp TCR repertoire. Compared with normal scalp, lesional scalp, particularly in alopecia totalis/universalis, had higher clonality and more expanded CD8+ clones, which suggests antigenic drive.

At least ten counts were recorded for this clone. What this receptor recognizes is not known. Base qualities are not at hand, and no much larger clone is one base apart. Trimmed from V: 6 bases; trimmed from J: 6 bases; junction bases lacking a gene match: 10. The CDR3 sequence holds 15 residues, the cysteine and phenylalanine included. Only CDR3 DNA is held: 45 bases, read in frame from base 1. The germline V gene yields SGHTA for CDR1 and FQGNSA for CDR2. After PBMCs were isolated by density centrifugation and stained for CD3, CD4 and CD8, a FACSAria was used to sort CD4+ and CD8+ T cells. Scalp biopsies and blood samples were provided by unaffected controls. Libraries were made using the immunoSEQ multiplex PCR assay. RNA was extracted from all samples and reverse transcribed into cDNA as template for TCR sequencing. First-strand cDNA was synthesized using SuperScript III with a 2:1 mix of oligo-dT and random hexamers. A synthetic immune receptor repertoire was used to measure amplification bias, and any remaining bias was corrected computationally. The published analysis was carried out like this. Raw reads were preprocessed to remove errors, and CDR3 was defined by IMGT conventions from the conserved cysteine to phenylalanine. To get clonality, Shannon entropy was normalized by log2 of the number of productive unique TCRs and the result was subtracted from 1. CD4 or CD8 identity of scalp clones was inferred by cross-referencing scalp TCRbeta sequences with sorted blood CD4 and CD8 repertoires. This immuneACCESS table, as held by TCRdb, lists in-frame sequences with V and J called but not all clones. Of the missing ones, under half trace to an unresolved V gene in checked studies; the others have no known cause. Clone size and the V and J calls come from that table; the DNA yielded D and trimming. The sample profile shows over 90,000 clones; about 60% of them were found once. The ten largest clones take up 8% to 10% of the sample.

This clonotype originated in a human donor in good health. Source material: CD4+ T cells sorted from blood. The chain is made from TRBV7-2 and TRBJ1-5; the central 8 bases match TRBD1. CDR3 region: CASSLNGQGAQPQHF. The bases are TGTGCCAGCAGTCTAAATGGACAGGGAGCTCAGCCCCAGCATTTT.